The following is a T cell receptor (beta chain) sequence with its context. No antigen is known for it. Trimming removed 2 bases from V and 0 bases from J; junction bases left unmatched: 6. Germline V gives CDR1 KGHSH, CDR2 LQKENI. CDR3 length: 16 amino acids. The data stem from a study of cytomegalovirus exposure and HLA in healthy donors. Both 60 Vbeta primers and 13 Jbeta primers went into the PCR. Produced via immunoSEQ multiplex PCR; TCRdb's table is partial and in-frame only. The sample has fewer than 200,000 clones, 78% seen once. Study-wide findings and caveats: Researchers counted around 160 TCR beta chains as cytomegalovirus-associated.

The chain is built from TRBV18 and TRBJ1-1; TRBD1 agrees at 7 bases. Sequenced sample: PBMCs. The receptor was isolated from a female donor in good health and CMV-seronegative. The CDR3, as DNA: TGTGCCAGCTCACCATTGGGGGACAGACTGAACACTGAAGCTTTCTTT. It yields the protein CASSPLGDRLNTEAFF. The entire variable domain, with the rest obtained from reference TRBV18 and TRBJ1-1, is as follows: NAGVMQNPRHLVRRRGQEARLRCSPMKGHSHVYWYRQLPEEGLKFMVYLQKENIIDESGMPKERFSAEFPKEGPSILRIQQVVRGDSAAYFCASSPLGDRLNTEAFFGQGTRLTVV.